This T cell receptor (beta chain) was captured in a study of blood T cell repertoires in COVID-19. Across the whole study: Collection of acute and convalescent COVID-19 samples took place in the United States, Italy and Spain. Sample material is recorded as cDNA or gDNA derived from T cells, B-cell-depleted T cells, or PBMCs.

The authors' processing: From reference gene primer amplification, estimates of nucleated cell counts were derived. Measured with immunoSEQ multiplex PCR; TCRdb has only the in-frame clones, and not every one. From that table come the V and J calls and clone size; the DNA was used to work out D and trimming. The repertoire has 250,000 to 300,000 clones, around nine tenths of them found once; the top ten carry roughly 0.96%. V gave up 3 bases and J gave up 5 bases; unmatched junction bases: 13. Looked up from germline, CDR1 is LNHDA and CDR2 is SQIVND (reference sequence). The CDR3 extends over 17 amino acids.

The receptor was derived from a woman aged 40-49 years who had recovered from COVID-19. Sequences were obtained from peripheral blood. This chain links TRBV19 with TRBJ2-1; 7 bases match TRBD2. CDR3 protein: CASSMVGGKLSNNEQFF. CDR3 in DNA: TGTGCCAGTAGTATGGTGGGAGGGAAGTTATCGAACAATGAGCAGTTCTTC.